This passage covers 32 T cell receptor beta chains from one sample sequenced in a study of shared clonotypes between healthy human individuals. The assay was immunoSEQ multiplex PCR, and TCRdb's table has in-frame clones only and misses some. The sample consists of about 330,000 clones, around 74% of them appearing once. The source material was memory CD4+ T cells sorted from blood. As for subset: CD45RA-negative fraction. The receptor source for this set is a man under 40 in good health.

In the case of this clone: Other DNA sequences in this sample translate to the same CDR3. This rearrangement joins TRBV11-2 to TRBJ2-7; D call uncertain. V was cut by 2 bases and J by 1 base, with 3 bases left in between. Looked up from germline, CDR1 is SGHAT and CDR2 is FQNNGV. CDR3 size: 12 residues. The CDR3 DNA is TGTGCCAGCAGCTTATTATCCTACGAGCAGTACTTC. It is translated as CASSLLSYEQYF.

CDR3 protein: CASSRTAGSYEQYF. For the CDR3, the DNA is TGTGCCAGCAGTCGGACAGCCGGATCCTACGAGCAGTACTTC. The chain links TRBV6-1 to TRBJ2-7; a possible D gene is TRBD1 (6 bases). Germline V CDR1 and CDR2: MNHNS, SASEGT. The CDR3 is 14 amino acids. V was pared by 5 bases and J by 1 base, with 12 bases between.

The J gene is TRBJ2-2, the V gene TRBV2; no definite D call. The germline CDR1 and CDR2 sequences are SNHLY and FYNNEI. CDR3 length: 11 amino acids. V lost 3 bases, J lost 6 bases, and 2 bases lay in between. This CDR3 is CASSDPGELFF. As DNA, the CDR3 is TGTGCCAGCAGTGATCCCGGGGAGCTGTTTTTT. Full variable domain (rest looked up from reference TRBV2 and TRBJ2-2): EPEVTQTPSHQVTQMGQEVILRCVPISNHLYFYWYRQILGQKVEFLVSFYNNEISEKSEIFDDQFSVERPDGSNFTLKIRSTKLEDSAMYFCASSDPGELFFGEGSRLTVL.

The chain is built from TRBV28 and TRBJ2-7, with D perhaps matching TRBD2 (6 bases). Germline V gene data show CDR1 as MDHEN and CDR2 as SYDVKM. Trimming removed 3 bases at V and 0 bases at J, with 24 bases between. The CDR3 extends over 19 amino acids. The DNA for the CDR3 is TGTGCCAGCAGTTTGATTCGGACCATAACCGGGACTGGCTCCTACGAGCAGTACTTC. Translating it yields CASSLIRTITGTGSYEQYF.

V is TRBV7-8 and J is TRBJ1-1; weak D call: TRBD1 (6 bases). Germline CDR1 SGHVS, CDR2 FQNEAQ. The CDR3 length is 16 residues. Trimming cost V 2 bases and J 3 bases, with 16 bases left between them. CDR3 sequence (DNA): TGTGCCAGCAGCTTAAGTCAGGGGATCATCTACACTGAAGCTTTCTTT. This sequence encodes CASSLSQGIIYTEAFF.

The chain carries TRBV4-1 and TRBJ1-2; D is unclear. Germline V lookup: CDR1 MGHRA, CDR2 YSYEKL. The CDR3 spans 14 residues. V was pared by 2 bases and J by 7 bases, with 14 bases between. CDR3 residues: CASSQLPLWGGYTF. CDR3 nucleotides: TGCGCCAGCAGCCAACTACCCCTTTGGGGTGGCTACACCTTC.

The rearrangement links TRBV5-1 to TRBJ2-3; tentatively, D is TRBD1 or TRBD2 (5 bases each). The V and J ends lost 7 bases and 1 base respectively, with 22 bases between them. The germline gives CDR1 SGHRS, CDR2 YFSETQ. The CDR3 spans 17 residues. CDR3 nucleotides: TGCGCCAGCGCTAGTCACCCCGGGACCTATCGCACAGATACGCAGTATTTT. Its protein is CASASHPGTYRTDTQYF.

The chain uses TRBV19 and TRBJ2-2; D remains ambiguous. Trimming cost V 3 bases and J 5 bases, with 16 bases left between them. The CDR3 loop spans 16 amino acids. CDR1 is LNHDA and CDR2 is SQIVND in the germline V gene (reference sequence). CDR3 residues: CASSMEKLRLTGELFF. The CDR3 DNA follows: TGTGCCAGTAGTATGGAGAAGTTACGGTTAACCGGGGAGCTGTTTTTT.

The J gene is TRBJ2-3, the V gene TRBV2, with D maybe TRBD2 (5 bases). Per germline, CDR1 SNHLY and CDR2 FYNNEI. This CDR3 comprises 14 residues. V was cut by 8 bases and J by 2 bases, with 14 bases left in between. CDR3 amino acids: CASSFGSVTDTQYF. The CDR3 DNA reads as TGTGCCAGCTCTTTCGGTAGCGTCACAGATACGCAGTATTTT.

The J gene is TRBJ2-5, the V gene TRBV5-1, with TRBD1 matching over 10 bases. Germline V CDR1 and CDR2: SGHRS, YFSETQ. The V and J ends lost 0 bases and 5 bases, in that order; junction bases with no gene match: 7. The CDR3 totals 16 residues. The CDR3 DNA sequence: TGCGCCAGCAGCTTGGAAATGACAGGGGGCGGTGAGACCCAGTACTTC. The encoded protein is CASSLEMTGGGETQYF.

The chain uses TRBV11-2 and TRBJ2-7; 9 nucleotides align to TRBD2. Germline V gene lookup returns CDR1 SGHAT and CDR2 FQNNGV. This CDR3 is built from 18 residues. The V segment lost 6 bases and the J segment 5 bases; nucleotides outside the gene matches: 20. CDR3: CASRPLKTLAGVNHEQYF. The CDR3, as DNA: TGTGCCAGCAGGCCCCTAAAAACATTAGCGGGAGTCAACCACGAGCAGTACTTC. Full variable domain (missing parts from reference TRBV11-2 and TRBJ2-7): EAGVAQSPRYKIIEKRQSVAFWCNPISGHATLYWYQQILGQGPKLLIQFQNNGVVDDSQLPKDRFSAERLKGVDSTLKIQPAKLEDSAVYLCASRPLKTLAGVNHEQYFGPGTRLTVT.

V gene TRBV28 combines with J gene TRBJ2-1, with D uncertain. Germline CDR1 reads MDHEN; CDR2 reads SYDVKM. The CDR3 length is 15 residues. V lost 6 bases, J lost 5 bases, and 17 bases lay in between. Here the CDR3 reads CASSHLWVENNEQFF. In nucleotides, the CDR3 is TGTGCCAGCAGCCACCTCTGGGTCGAGAACAATGAGCAGTTCTTC.

This chain uses TRBV10-3 with TRBJ1-1; 8 nucleotides match TRBD1. The trim removed 0 bases at V and 8 bases at J, leaving 5 bases unmatched. Germline values: CDR1 ENHRY, CDR2 SYGVKD. The CDR3 consists of 14 residues. The CDR3 DNA sequence: TGTGCCATCAGTGAGTCCACAGGGGGTGCGGAAGCTTTCTTT. Translation: CAISESTGGAEAFF.

The chain joins TRBV7-2 to TRBJ2-7; D uncertain. In germline, CDR1 is SGHTA, CDR2 FQGNSA. Trimming stripped 3 bases from V and 4 bases from J, with 10 bases between. The CDR3 consists of 13 residues. The CDR3 region has the DNA TGTGCCAGCAGCTTCAACCTGGGGTACGAGCAGTACTTC. Translation: CASSFNLGYEQYF.

This clone was counted a few times. The chain is built from TRBV9 and TRBJ1-4; D is possibly TRBD1 (5 bases). CDR3 size: 14 residues. V lost 2 bases and J lost 3, with 8 bases in between. CDR1 and CDR2 (germline): SGDLS, YYNGEE. CDR3 in DNA: TGTGCCAGCAGCGTTCAGGGCTCTAATGAAAAACTGTTTTTT. This translates into CASSVQGSNEKLFF.

In its sample, this clone was seen many times. The sample holds other DNA sequences that translate to the same CDR3. The chain links TRBV19 to TRBJ1-1; 8 nucleotides agree with TRBD1. Germline assignment: CDR1 LNHDA and CDR2 SQIVND (reference sequence). The CDR3 is 16 residues long. V shed 3 bases, J shed 1 base, and the junction held 7 bases outside the gene matches. The CDR3 nucleotides are TGTGCCAGTAGTATTTTTCCCGGGACAGGGAACACTGAAGCTTTCTTT. This gives the protein CASSIFPGTGNTEAFF.

This clone has more than one count but fewer than ten. One end of the junction varies from germline; a read error may be responsible. The chain links TRBV2 to TRBJ2-7; a possible D gene is TRBD2 (10 bases). The V gene's germline CDR1 is SNHLY and CDR2 FYNNEI. The CDR3 contains 14 residues. The CDR3 DNA reads as TGTGCCAGCAGAAAGGGACAGGGACTAGCGAACTCCCAATTC. This sequence encodes CASRKGQGLANSQF.

This clone was seen more than once but under ten times. This chain links TRBV30 with TRBJ1-5; no definite D call. Germline CDR1 and CDR2: GTSNPN and SVGIG (reference sequence). The length of the CDR3 is 14 residues. Trimming removed 4 bases at V and 6 bases at J, with 16 bases between. CDR3 sequence: CAWNVGRVGQPQHF. As DNA, the CDR3 is TGTGCCTGGAATGTAGGGAGGGTAGGTCAGCCCCAGCATTTT.

The genes are TRBV7-8 and TRBJ2-5; TRBD1 is a possible D gene (7 bases). The length of the CDR3 is 13 residues. Trimming shortened V by 1 base and J by 7 bases, and 10 bases separated the two germline ends. Germline V gene data show CDR1 as SGHVS and CDR2 as FQNEAQ. The CDR3 reads CASSLEEGATQYF. For the CDR3, the DNA is TGTGCCAGCAGCTTAGAGGAGGGGGCGACCCAGTACTTC.

The J gene is TRBJ2-7, the V gene TRBV5-4; no reliable D call. Germline CDR1 and CDR2: SGHNT and YYREEE (reference sequence). Trimming took 5 bases from V and 0 from J, leaving 18 bases between them. This CDR3 has 16 residues. CDR3 loop: CASRVDLAVGSYEQYF. The CDR3 DNA is TGTGCCAGCAGGGTGGATTTGGCGGTTGGCTCCTACGAGCAGTACTTC.

The V gene is TRBV7-9, the J gene TRBJ2-5; 7 bases align to TRBD1. This CDR3 is built from 15 residues. Trimming removed 7 bases from V and 5 bases from J; junction bases left unmatched: 13. In germline, CDR1 is SEHNR, CDR2 FQNEAQ (reference sequence). In DNA, the CDR3 is TGTGCCAGCACCGACGGACAGGTCGTTAGGGAGACCCAGTACTTC. Protein sequence: CASTDGQVVRETQYF.

The rearrangement uses TRBV11-3 and TRBJ2-6; D uncertain. The CDR3 has 13 amino acids. Trimming cost V 2 bases and J 8 bases, with 7 bases left between them. The germline V gene encodes CDR1 SGHNT and CDR2 YENEEA. CDR3 nucleotides: TGTGCCAGCAGCTTAATACTCTCCAACGTCCTGACTTTC. Amino acid sequence: CASSLILSNVLTF.

The rearrangement uses TRBV2 and TRBJ1-2; 8 bases agree with TRBD1. The CDR3 has 13 residues. J gave up 10 bases and V 5 bases, and 9 bases lay outside the gene matches. Germline V gene data show CDR1 as SNHLY and CDR2 as FYNNEI. The CDR3 protein is CASSPDRVTVYTF. DNA of the CDR3: TGTGCCAGCAGTCCGGACAGGGTAACAGTCTACACCTTC. Based on the CDR3 plus reference TRBV2 and TRBJ1-2, the full variable domain is EPEVTQTPSHQVTQMGQEVILRCVPISNHLYFYWYRQILGQKVEFLVSFYNNEISEKSEIFDDQFSVERPDGSNFTLKIRSTKLEDSAMYFCASSPDRVTVYTFGSGTRLTVV.

Only a few counts were recorded for this clone. The rearrangement links TRBV28 to TRBJ1-2, with 8 bases fitting TRBD1. Trimming removed 4 bases from V and 7 bases from J; junction bases left unmatched: 11. Per the germline V gene, CDR1 is MDHEN and CDR2 is SYDVKM. The CDR3 covers 15 residues. CDR3 nucleotides: TGTGCCAGCAGTTATAGGACAGGGAGGGATGCTGGCTACACCTTC. Translated: CASSYRTGRDAGYTF.

The count of this clone is one. The V call is TRBV14, the J call TRBJ2-5, with a weak D call TRBD2 (6 bases). Germline V gives CDR1 SGHDN, CDR2 FVKESK. This CDR3 is 14 amino acids long. The V and J ends lost 0 bases and 5 bases respectively, with 10 bases between them. The CDR3 loop is CASSQEVAVETQYF. CDR3 DNA: TGTGCCAGCAGCCAAGAGGTAGCGGTGGAGACCCAGTACTTC.

The chain employs TRBV29-1 and TRBJ2-7; the D call may be TRBD1 or TRBD2 (7 bases each). The CDR3 runs 13 residues. The germline CDR1 and CDR2 sequences are SQVTM and ANQGSEA. V lost 7 bases, J lost 4 bases, and 17 bases lay in between. Here the CDR3 DNA reads TGCAGCGCTGAGTCCCAGGGGGGGTACGAGCAGTACTTC. The encoded protein is CSAESQGGYEQYF.

The count of this clone is one. This sequence joins TRBV6-1 and TRBJ1-5; perhaps TRBD1 as D (5 bases). The V and J ends lost 0 bases and 7 bases respectively, with 10 bases between them. The CDR3 is 14 amino acids. Germline V gene data show CDR1 as MNHNS and CDR2 as SASEGT. For the CDR3, the DNA is TGTGCCAGCAGTGAAGCGCTGGGACCGCAGCCCCAGCATTTT. The encoded protein is CASSEALGPQPQHF.

The gene calls are TRBV7-2 and TRBJ1-1; D not resolved. This CDR3 spans 13 amino acids. Trimming removed 2 bases from V and 2 bases from J, with 6 bases in between. In germline, CDR1 is SGHTA, CDR2 FQGNSA. The CDR3 spells CASSLLHNTEAFF. CDR3 in DNA: TGTGCCAGCAGCTTACTCCATAACACTGAAGCTTTCTTT.

This sequence joins TRBV5-5 and TRBJ2-6; 10 bases line up with TRBD1. Trimming cost V 4 bases and J 3 bases; bases outside gene matches: 10. This CDR3 region has 18 residues. The germline gives CDR1 SGHKS, CDR2 YYEKEE (reference sequence). CDR3 nucleotides: TGTGCCAGCAGCCTGTTGGGACAGGGGAGCGGTGGGGCCAACGTCCTGACTTTC. Its translation is CASSLLGQGSGGANVLTF.

A single count supports this clone. The CDR3, as DNA: TGTGCCAGCAGGCTCAAAGGGGGGGGAAATGGCTACACCTTC. Residues: CASRLKGGGNGYTF. The chain employs TRBV2 and TRBJ1-2; D might be TRBD1 (6 bases). Trimming stripped 6 bases from V and 6 bases from J, with 17 bases between. CDR1 is SNHLY and CDR2 is FYNNEI in the germline V gene. There are 14 residues in the CDR3.

The chain has TRBV4-1 and TRBJ2-7; 11 bases fit TRBD1. J gave up 3 bases and V 1 base, and 2 bases lay outside the gene matches. Per the germline V gene, CDR1 is MGHRA and CDR2 is YSYEKL. The CDR3 sequence is 15 residues long. CDR3 amino acids: CASSQVGTGGYEQYF. The DNA of the CDR3 is TGCGCCAGCAGCCAAGTGGGGACAGGGGGCTACGAGCAGTACTTC.

The CDR3 coding sequence is TGTGCCAGCAGTTTAAAGGGGGGACGGCTCTCTGGGGCCAACGTCCTGACTTTC. Protein product: CASSLKGGRLSGANVLTF. The chain combines TRBV27 with TRBJ2-6; either TRBD1 or TRBD2 may supply D (6 bases each). The CDR3 extends over 18 amino acids. CDR1 and CDR2 from the germline V gene are MNHEY and SMNVEV (reference sequence). The V end was cut by 2 bases, the J end by 0 bases, with 14 bases between. Based on the CDR3 plus reference TRBV27 and TRBJ2-6, the full variable domain is EAQVTQNPRYLITVTGKKLTVTCSQNMNHEYMSWYRQDPGLGLRQIYYSMNVEVTDKGDVPEGYKVSRKEKRNFPLILESPSPNQTSLYFCASSLKGGRLSGANVLTFGAGSRLTVL.